This T cell receptor beta chain derives from a study of OX40 agonist ivuxolimab in advanced cancers. Whole-study context: The drug used for patients, ivuxolimab, was an agonistic anti-OX40 (CD134) antibody. Eligibility admitted prior anti-PD-1, anti-PD-L1 or anti-CTLA-4 therapy; roughly 37% had some. General study points: CD4+ and CD8+ T cells in blood underwent clonal expansion by week 6 at 0.1 to 3.0 mg/kg.

CDR3 size: 14 residues. Per germline, CDR1 SNHLY and CDR2 FYNNEI. Trimming shortened V by 2 bases and J by 4 bases, and 9 bases separated the two germline ends. Repertoires were generated with immunoSEQ multiplex PCR, while TCRdb's copy carries only in-frame clones and drops some. The repertoire includes about 64,000 clones, around 90% of them detected once, and about 5.6% sits in the top ten. On this clone itself: Its matching antigen is unknown.

V and J are TRBV2 and TRBJ2-1; weak D call: TRBD1 (6 bases). The sequence came from an adult with an advanced solid tumor such as melanoma, head and neck, liver or kidney cancer. The input for sequencing was CD4+ or CD8+ T cells sorted from blood, taken in a trial of the OX40 agonist ivuxolimab. DNA of the CDR3: TGTGCCAGCAGTGAATTACAGGGATACAATGAGCAGTTCTTC. Translated: CASSELQGYNEQFF.